This TCR beta chain stems from a study of monozygotic twins with cystic fibrosis. This CDR3 comprises 12 residues. Germline V gene sequence: CDR1 ENHRY, CDR2 SYGVKD. V was cut by 8 bases and J by 1 base, with 8 bases left in between. Method: immunoSEQ multiplex PCR; TCRdb's copy keeps in-frame clones and lacks some. Of about 20,000 clones in the sample, about 96% are singletons; the top ten hold approximately 0.62%. J is TRBJ1-1 and V is TRBV10-3, with unresolved D. The sequencing sample was made of blood. This TCR derives from a girl aged 2 to 10 with cystic fibrosis. The CDR3 reads CAIGSGNTEAFF. CDR3 nucleotide sequence: TGTGCCATCGGGTCAGGGAACACTGAAGCTTTCTTT.